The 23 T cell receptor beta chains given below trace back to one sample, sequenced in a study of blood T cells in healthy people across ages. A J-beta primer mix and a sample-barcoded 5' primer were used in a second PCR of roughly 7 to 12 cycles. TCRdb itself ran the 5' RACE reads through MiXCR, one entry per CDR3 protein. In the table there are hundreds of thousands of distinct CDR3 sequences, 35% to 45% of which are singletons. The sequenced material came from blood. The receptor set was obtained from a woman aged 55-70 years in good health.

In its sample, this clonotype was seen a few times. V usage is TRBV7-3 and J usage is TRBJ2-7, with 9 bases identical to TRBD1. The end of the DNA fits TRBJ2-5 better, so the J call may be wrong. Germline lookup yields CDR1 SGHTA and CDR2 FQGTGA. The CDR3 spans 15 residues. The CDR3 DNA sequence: TGTGCCAGCAGCTCCTCTGGACAGGGGAGGGAGACCCAGTACTTC. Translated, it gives CASSSSGQGRETQYF.

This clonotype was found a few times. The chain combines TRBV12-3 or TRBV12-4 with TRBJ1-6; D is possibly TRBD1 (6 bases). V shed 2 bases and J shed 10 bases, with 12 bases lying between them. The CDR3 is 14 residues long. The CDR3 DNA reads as TGTGCCAGCAGTTTAAACAGGGAAAAATCACCCCTCCACTTT. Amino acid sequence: CASSLNREKSPLHF.

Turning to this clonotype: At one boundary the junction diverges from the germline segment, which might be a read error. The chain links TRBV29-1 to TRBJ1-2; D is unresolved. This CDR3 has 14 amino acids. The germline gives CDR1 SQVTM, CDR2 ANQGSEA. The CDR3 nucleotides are TGCAGCGCTGAAGACCCGGATCTTGGCTATGGCTACACCTTC. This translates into CSAEDPDLGYGYTF.

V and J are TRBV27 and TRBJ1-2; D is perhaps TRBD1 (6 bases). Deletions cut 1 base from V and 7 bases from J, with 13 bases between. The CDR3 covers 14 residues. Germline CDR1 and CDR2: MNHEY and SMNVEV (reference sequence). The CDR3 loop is CASSLWAGATGYTF. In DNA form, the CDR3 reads TGTGCCAGCAGTTTATGGGCAGGGGCGACTGGCTACACCTTC.

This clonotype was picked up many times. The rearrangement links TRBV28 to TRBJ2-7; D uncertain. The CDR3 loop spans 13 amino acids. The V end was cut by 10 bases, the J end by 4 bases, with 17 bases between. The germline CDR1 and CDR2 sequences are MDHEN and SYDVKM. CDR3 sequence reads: CATSVGVGYEQYF. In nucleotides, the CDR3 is TGTGCCACATCTGTGGGTGTGGGGTACGAGCAGTACTTC. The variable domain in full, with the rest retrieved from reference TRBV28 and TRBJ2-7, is DVKVTQSSRYLVKRTGEKVFLECVQDMDHENMFWYRQDPGLGLRLIYFSYDVKMKEKGDIPEGYSVSREKKERFSLILESASTNQTSMYLCATSVGVGYEQYFGPGTRLTVT.

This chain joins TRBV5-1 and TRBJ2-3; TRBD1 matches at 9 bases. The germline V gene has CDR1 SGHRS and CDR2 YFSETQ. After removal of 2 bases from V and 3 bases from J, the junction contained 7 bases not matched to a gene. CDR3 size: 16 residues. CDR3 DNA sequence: TGCGCCAGCAGCTTTACTGGACAGGGGAAAACAGATACGCAGTATTTT. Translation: CASSFTGQGKTDTQYF.

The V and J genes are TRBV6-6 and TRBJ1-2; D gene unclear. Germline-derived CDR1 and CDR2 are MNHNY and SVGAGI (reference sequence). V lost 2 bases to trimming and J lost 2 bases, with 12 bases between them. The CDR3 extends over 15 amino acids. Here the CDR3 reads CASSYAAGSNYGYTF. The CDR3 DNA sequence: TGTGCCAGCAGTTACGCCGCCGGCAGCAACTATGGCTACACCTTC.

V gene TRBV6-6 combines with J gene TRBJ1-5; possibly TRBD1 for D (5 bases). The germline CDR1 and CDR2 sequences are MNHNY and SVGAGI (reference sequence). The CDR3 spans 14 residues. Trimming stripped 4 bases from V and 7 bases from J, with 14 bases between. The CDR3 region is CASSSFRADQPQHF. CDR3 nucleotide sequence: TGTGCCAGCAGTTCTTTCAGGGCCGACCAGCCCCAGCATTTT.

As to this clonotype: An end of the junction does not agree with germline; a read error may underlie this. CDR3 sequence: CSTRPQGGKETQYF. DNA of the CDR3: TGCAGTACTAGACCCCAGGGGGGAAAAGAGACCCAGTACTTC. The J gene is TRBJ2-5, the V gene TRBV20-1, with D maybe TRBD1 (7 bases). Germline lookup yields CDR1 DFQATT and CDR2 SNEGSKA (reference sequence). The CDR3 is made up of 14 amino acids.

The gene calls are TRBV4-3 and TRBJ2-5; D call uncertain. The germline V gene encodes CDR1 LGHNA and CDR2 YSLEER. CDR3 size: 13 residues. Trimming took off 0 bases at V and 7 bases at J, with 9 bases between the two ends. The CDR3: CASSQDSYGTQYF. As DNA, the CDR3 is TGCGCCAGCAGCCAAGATTCTTACGGGACCCAGTACTTC.

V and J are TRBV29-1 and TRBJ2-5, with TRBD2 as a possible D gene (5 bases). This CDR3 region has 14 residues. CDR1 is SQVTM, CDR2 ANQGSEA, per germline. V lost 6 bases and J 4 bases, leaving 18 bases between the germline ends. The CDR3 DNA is TGCAGCGTGTCCCTAATCTCAGGAGGAGAGACCCAGTACTTC. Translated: CSVSLISGGETQYF.

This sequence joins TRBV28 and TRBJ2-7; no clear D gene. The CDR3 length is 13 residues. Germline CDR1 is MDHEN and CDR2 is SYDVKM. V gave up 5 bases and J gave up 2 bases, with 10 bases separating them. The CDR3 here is CASSRHGPYEQYF. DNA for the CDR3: TGTGCCAGCAGTCGACACGGCCCCTACGAGCAGTACTTC.

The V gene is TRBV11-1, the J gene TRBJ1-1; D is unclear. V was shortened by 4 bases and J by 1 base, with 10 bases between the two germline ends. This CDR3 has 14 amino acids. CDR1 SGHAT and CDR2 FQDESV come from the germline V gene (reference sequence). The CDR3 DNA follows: TGTGCCAGCAGCTCCTCACACGCGAACACTGAAGCTTTCTTT. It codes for CASSSSHANTEAFF.

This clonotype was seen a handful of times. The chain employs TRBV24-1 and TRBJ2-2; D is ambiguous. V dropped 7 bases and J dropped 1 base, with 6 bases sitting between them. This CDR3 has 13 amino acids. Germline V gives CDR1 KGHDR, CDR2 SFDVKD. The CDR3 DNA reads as TGTGCCACCAGCGCCCAGAACACCGGGGAGCTGTTTTTT. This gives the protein CATSAQNTGELFF.

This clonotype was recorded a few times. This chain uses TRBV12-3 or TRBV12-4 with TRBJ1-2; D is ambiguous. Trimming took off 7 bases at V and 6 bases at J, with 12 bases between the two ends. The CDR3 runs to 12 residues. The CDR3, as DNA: TGTGCCAGCACTACAGTCCGGGATGGCTACACCTTC. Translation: CASTTVRDGYTF.

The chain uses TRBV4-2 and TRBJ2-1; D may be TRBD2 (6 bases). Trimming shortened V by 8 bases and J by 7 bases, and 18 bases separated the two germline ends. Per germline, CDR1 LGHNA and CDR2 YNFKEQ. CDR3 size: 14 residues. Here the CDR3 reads CASGFEGGLNEQFF. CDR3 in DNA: TGTGCCAGCGGATTCGAAGGAGGGCTGAATGAGCAGTTCTTC.

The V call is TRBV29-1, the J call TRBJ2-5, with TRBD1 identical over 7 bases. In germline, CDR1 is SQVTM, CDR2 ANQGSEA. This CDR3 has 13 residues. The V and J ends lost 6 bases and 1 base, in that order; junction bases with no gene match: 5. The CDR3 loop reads CSVLGTAQETQYF. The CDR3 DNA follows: TGCAGCGTCCTAGGGACAGCCCAAGAGACCCAGTACTTC. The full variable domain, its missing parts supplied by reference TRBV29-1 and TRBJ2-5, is SAVISQKPSRDICQRGTSLTIQCQVDSQVTMMFWYRQQPGQSLTLIATANQGSEATYESGFVIDKFPISRPNLTFSTLTVSNMSPEDSSIYLCSVLGTAQETQYFGPGTRLLVL.

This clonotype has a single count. The CDR3 region is CASSHSEETQYF. CDR3 coding DNA: TGTGCCAGCAGCCATTCGGAGGAGACCCAGTACTTC. This chain connects TRBV3-1 to TRBJ2-5; D remains unclear. Germline CDR1 is LGHDT and CDR2 is YNNKEL (reference sequence). V was pared by 3 bases and J by 5 bases, with 7 bases between. The CDR3 totals 12 residues.

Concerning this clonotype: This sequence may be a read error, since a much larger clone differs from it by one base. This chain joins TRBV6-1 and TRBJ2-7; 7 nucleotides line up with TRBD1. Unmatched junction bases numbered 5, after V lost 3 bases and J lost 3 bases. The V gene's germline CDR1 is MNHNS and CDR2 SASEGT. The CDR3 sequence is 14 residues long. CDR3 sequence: CASSDGTASYEQYF. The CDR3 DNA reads TGTGCCAGCAGTGACGGGACAGCAAGCTACGAGCAGTACTTC.

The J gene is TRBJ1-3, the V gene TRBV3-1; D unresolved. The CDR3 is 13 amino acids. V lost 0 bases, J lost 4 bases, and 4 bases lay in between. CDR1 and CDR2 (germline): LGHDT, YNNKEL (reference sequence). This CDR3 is CASSQEGGNTIYF. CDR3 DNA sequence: TGTGCCAGCAGCCAAGAGGGCGGAAACACCATATATTTT. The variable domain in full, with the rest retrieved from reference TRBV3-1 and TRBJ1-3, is DTAVSQTPKYLVTQMGNDKSIKCEQNLGHDTMYWYKQDSKKFLKIMFSYNNKELIINETVPNRFSPKSPDKAHLNLHINSLELGDSAVYFCASSQEGGNTIYFGEGSWLTVV.

CDR3 loop: CASSFRGAWSTDTQYF. The CDR3 DNA reads as TGTGCCAGCAGTTTCCGGGGGGCGTGGAGCACAGATACGCAGTATTTT. The J gene is TRBJ2-3, the V gene TRBV12-3 or TRBV12-4, with D possibly matching TRBD2 (7 bases). The CDR3 is made up of 16 amino acids. V dropped 3 bases and J dropped 0 bases, with 13 bases sitting between them.

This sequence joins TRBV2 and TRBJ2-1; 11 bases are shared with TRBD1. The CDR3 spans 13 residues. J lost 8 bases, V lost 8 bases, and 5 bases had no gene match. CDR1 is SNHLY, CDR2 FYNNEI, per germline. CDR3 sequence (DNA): TGTGCCAGCTTGGGACAGGGGGTCGATGAGCAGTTCTTC. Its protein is CASLGQGVDEQFF.

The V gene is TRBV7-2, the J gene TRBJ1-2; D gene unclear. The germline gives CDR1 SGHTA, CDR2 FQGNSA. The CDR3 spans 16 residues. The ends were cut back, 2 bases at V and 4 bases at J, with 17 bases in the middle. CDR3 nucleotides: TGTGCCAGCAGCTTATATCCGCCCGACAAAGCCTATGGCTACACCTTC. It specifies CASSLYPPDKAYGYTF.